The subject of this entry is one T cell receptor beta chain. The source of the sample is a study of blood T cell repertoires in COVID-19. Assay used: immunoSEQ multiplex PCR; TCRdb lists only in-frame clones, some missing. Of about 210,000 clones listed, about nine tenths are singletons. V gave up 6 bases and J gave up 6 bases, with 18 bases separating them. Germline V gene lookup returns CDR1 MNHEY and CDR2 SVGEGT. The length of the CDR3 is 15 residues. Sample: peripheral blood. The clonotype comes from a man aged 18 to 35 with active or convalescent COVID-19. V and J are TRBV6-2 or TRBV6-3 and TRBJ1-5, with D unclear. As DNA, the CDR3 is TGTGCCAGCAGCCAGCGAACACCGTCTCCTCAGCCCCAGCATTTT. Its protein is CASSQRTPSPQPQHF.